This T cell receptor beta chain derives from a study of vaccination and CD4 T cells after COVID-19. This clonotype was recorded a few times. As yet, its antigen is unknown. This sample's treatment: roughly 11-day PBMC culture with coronavirus spike peptide pools or control peptides (ViraFEST assay). Researchers collected the unexposed donor's CD4+ T cells before the COVID-19 pandemic (2011-2018). Cultured CD4+ T cell DNA underwent sequencing with the Oncomine TCR Beta short-read assay. Genomic DNA was taken out of cultured CD4+ T cells by extraction. TCRdb re-called the PCR reads with MiXCR, one entry per CDR3 protein. Here the sample spans some 7,600 distinct CDR3 sequences, roughly 30% being singletons. Specimen: CD4+ T cells from blood, cultured in vitro. This clonotype originated in a human donor in good health.

CDR3 in amino acids: CSARDVGSYEQYF. DNA for the CDR3: TGCAGTGCCCGGGACGTAGGCTCCTACGAGCAGTACTTC. The chain recombines TRBV20-1 with TRBJ2-7; the D call may be TRBD1 or TRBD2 (5 bases each). The CDR3 spans 13 residues. Germline V gives CDR1 DFQATT, CDR2 SNEGSKA (reference sequence). Trimming left V 6 bases short and J 0 bases short, with 12 bases between.